Listed below are T cell receptor beta chains from one sample, sequenced in a study of shared clonotypes between healthy human individuals. TCRdb's copy holds only in-frame clones and misses some; the assay was immunoSEQ multiplex PCR. This table holds 2 million to 3 million clones, approximately 93% found once. Sequenced sample: naive CD4+ T cells from PBMCs. These receptor sequences come from a man aged 18 to 35 in good health. Some clones in this sample may be carry-over from other donors' samples. CDR3s include the opening cysteine and the closing phenylalanine or tryptophan. The order of the fields is D gene, J gene, V gene, clone size, CDR3 length, CDR3 DNA, CDR3 protein. The D gene is left open where the match is weak. Rows may omit the clone size; those that give it use once, few, many or a size class.

.	TRBJ1-2	TRBV27	.	16	TGTGCCAGCAGTTCCCGGGGCCCAGTGCTCAACTATGGCTACACCTTC	CASSSRGPVLNYGYTF
.	TRBJ1-2	TRBV7-3	.	16	TGTGCCAGCAGCTTACAATCGGGAACACAGAACTATGGCTACACCTTC	CASSLQSGTQNYGYTF
.	TRBJ2-3	TRBV28	once	17	TGTGCCAGCATCCCGGGCGGTGGGGCCGTACCGACAGATACGCAGTATTTT	CASIPGGGAVPTDTQYF
.	TRBJ2-5	TRBV27	once	13	TGTGCCAGCAAAATAAGCGGGTCCGAGACCCAGTACTTC	CASKISGSETQYF
TRBD2	TRBJ2-1	TRBV7-2	.	15	TGTGCCAGCAGCCCCGGACTAGCGGGGTACAATGAGCAGTTCTTC	CASSPGLAGYNEQFF
.	TRBJ1-1	TRBV5-4	once	14	TGTGCCAGCAGCCCCCCAGCAAGGAGCACTGAAGCTTTCTTT	CASSPPARSTEAFF
TRBD1	TRBJ2-5	TRBV5-5	.	15	TGTGCCAGCAGCCGACCGGGACAGCGGCAAGAGACCCAGTACTTC	CASSRPGQRQETQYF
.	TRBJ2-5	TRBV7-3	.	14	TGTGCCAGCAGCTTAGGTTGGATGGGCGAGACCCAGTACTTC	CASSLGWMGETQYF
.	TRBJ2-2	TRBV6-4	.	13	TGTGCCAGCAGTGTTAGTTACCCCGGGGAGCTGTTTTTT	CASSVSYPGELFF
TRBD1	TRBJ2-2	TRBV4-1	.	19	TGCGCCAGCAGTCTAACGACCGGACAGGGGGCGACGAGGACCGGGGAGCTGTTTTTT	CASSLTTGQGATRTGELFF
.	TRBJ2-7	TRBV29-1	.	13	TGCAGCGGTCTGGGCAGCCGGACATGGGAGCAGTACTTC	CSGLGSRTWEQYF
.	TRBJ1-1	TRBV28	.	12	TGTGCCAGCCGGGCTATGAACACTGAAGCTTTCTTT	CASRAMNTEAFF
.	TRBJ2-2	TRBV28	.	14	TGTGCCAGCAGTTTTTATAGGGTTACCGGGGAGCTGTTTTTT	CASSFYRVTGELFF
.	TRBJ2-2	TRBV11-2	.	17	TGTGCCAGCAGCTTTCGGGGGTCCCCGTCTGGGACCGGGGAGCTGTTTTTT	CASSFRGSPSGTGELFF
.	TRBJ1-4	TRBV29-1	once	13	TGCAGCTTCTCAGGGGCGGCTAATGAAAAACTGTTTTTT	CSFSGAANEKLFF
.	TRBJ1-1	TRBV28	.	14	TGTGCCAGCAGTTTACCGAGTATGAACACTGAAGCTTTCTTT	CASSLPSMNTEAFF
TRBD2	TRBJ2-7	TRBV30	.	13	TGTGCCTGGAGGACGAGCGGGGGGACCGAGCAGTACTTC	CAWRTSGGTEQYF
.	TRBJ1-5	TRBV6-1	.	15	TGTGCCAGCAGTGTCGACGGATATAGCAATCAGCCCCAGCATTTT	CASSVDGYSNQPQHF
.	TRBJ1-1	TRBV5-1	.	15	TGCGCCAGCAGCTTGATCGGTTCAAGGGACACTGAAGCTTTCTTT	CASSLIGSRDTEAFF
.	TRBJ1-2	TRBV29-1	.	15	TGCAGCGTTGAAGAGGGGGGCGCCTGGAACTATGGCTACACCTTC	CSVEEGGAWNYGYTF
.	TRBJ2-1	TRBV5-1	.	15	TGCGCCAGCAGCTTGGTTAGCGGAAATTACAATGAGCAGTTCTTC	CASSLVSGNYNEQFF
.	TRBJ2-5	TRBV7-3	.	14	TGTGCCAGCAGCGCCAGCGCGGGGAGCGGGACCCAGTACTTC	CASSASAGSGTQYF
TRBD1	TRBJ1-2	TRBV5-1	.	16	TGCGCCAGCAGCTCCGGGACAGGGTCGGCTAACTATGGCTACACCTTC	CASSSGTGSANYGYTF
.	TRBJ1-2	TRBV19	.	15	TGTGCCAGTAGTTTATCCCCCGGGCCCCGTGGGGGCTACACCTTC	CASSLSPGPRGGYTF
TRBD2	TRBJ2-7	TRBV7-8	once	15	TGTGCCAGCAGCCTTTGGTCTAGCGGTACCTACGAGCAGTACTTC	CASSLWSSGTYEQYF
.	TRBJ2-2	TRBV11-3	.	13	TGTGCCAGCAGCTTAGAGGCCACCGGGGAGCTGTTTTTT	CASSLEATGELFF
TRBD2	TRBJ2-7	TRBV7-9	.	17	TGTGCCAGCAGCCCCATCCCCTTTATAGCGGGCTCCTACGAGCAGTACTTC	CASSPIPFIAGSYEQYF
TRBD2	TRBJ2-2	TRBV28	.	15	TGTGCCAGCAGCAATAGCGGGAGTCACACCGGGGAGCTGTTTTTT	CASSNSGSHTGELFF
.	TRBJ2-7	TRBV6-5	.	16	TGTGCCAGCAGTTATAACCCGGGACCGCGCTCCTACGAGCAGTACTTC	CASSYNPGPRSYEQYF
.	TRBJ1-6	TRBV30	.	17	TGTGCCTGGAGTTTAGGTGGGGCTTCGTCCTATAATTCACCCCTCCACTTT	CAWSLGGASSYNSPLHF
.	TRBJ2-4	TRBV20-1	.	11	TGCGGGGGGCGCAGCAAAAACATTCAGTACTTC	CGGRSKNIQYF
TRBD2	TRBJ2-1	TRBV19	.	15	TGTGCCAGTAGCACAACTAGCGGCTCCTACAATGAGCAGTTCTTC	CASSTTSGSYNEQFF
.	TRBJ2-5	TRBV2	.	12	TGTGCCAGCGGGGGCAGGAGAGAGACCCAGTACTTC	CASGGRRETQYF
.	TRBJ2-3	TRBV5-4	.	16	TGTGCCAGCAGCCCCTGGGCTGGCCCTTACACAGATACGCAGTATTTT	CASSPWAGPYTDTQYF
.	TRBJ2-7	TRBV6-6	.	16	TGTGCCAGCAGTTACTCGTATGCAGACAGAATCTACGAGCAGTACTTC	CASSYSYADRIYEQYF
TRBD1	TRBJ1-4	TRBV11-2	.	15	TGTGCCAGCAGCCCCAGACAGGGGGAGGTTGAAAAACTGTTTTTT	CASSPRQGEVEKLFF
TRBD2	TRBJ2-1	TRBV6-1	.	15	TGTGCCAGCAGTATAAGCGGGAGGGCCGGCAATGAGCAGTTCTTC	CASSISGRAGNEQFF
.	TRBJ2-7	TRBV7-9	few	13	TGTGCCAGCAGTCCAGGCCCGGGAGTCGAGCAGTACTTC	CASSPGPGVEQYF
TRBD1	TRBJ2-3	TRBV4-1	.	16	TGCGCCAGCAGCCACCTTAGACAGGGTGGCACAGATACGCAGTATTTT	CASSHLRQGGTDTQYF
.	TRBJ2-5	TRBV7-8	.	14	TGTGCCAGCAGCAAAGACAGGTACCAAGAGACCCAGTACTTC	CASSKDRYQETQYF
.	TRBJ1-1	TRBV19	.	13	TGTGCCAGTAGTCGACACGGGGGAGGTGAAGCTTTCTTT	CASSRHGGGEAFF
.	TRBJ2-5	TRBV12-5	few	13	TGTGCTAGTGGTTTGACAGGGAGGGAGACCCAGTACTTC	CASGLTGRETQYF
TRBD1	TRBJ1-2	TRBV2	few	14	TGTGCCAGCAGTTCCGGGACAGGGAACTATGGCTACACCTTC	CASSSGTGNYGYTF
.	TRBJ2-7	TRBV2	.	15	TGTGCCAGCAGTGACGACGCCCTAGGGTCAGGCGAGCAGTACTTC	CASSDDALGSGEQYF